This T cell receptor (beta chain) was retrieved from a study of quantifying T cell responses using KT2 cells. About the research overall: TCR alpha and beta constant-region primers primed reverse transcription of RNA.

Unfractionated PBMC were spiked with known numbers of KT2 clone cells. Germline trimming cut 5 bases from V and 7 bases from J; bases unmatched to any gene: 11. The CDR3 loop spans 17 amino acids. An oligo carrying a UMI was ligated to the cDNA 3' end. First-round PCR used about 4 cycles and beta primers RC1.1 and RC1.2 covering TRBC1 and TRBC2. TCRdb independently ran MiXCR on the UMI-ligation and nested PCR reads; one entry per CDR3 protein. This sample has 25,000 to 40,000 distinct CDR3 sequences, with approximately 10% found just once. This clonotype was seen more than once but under ten times. Sequencing input: PBMCs spiked with cells of the T cell clone KT2. The V call is TRBV12-3 or TRBV12-4, the J call TRBJ2-1; 13 nucleotides match TRBD2. The sequence came from a human donor. The CDR3 DNA follows: TGTGCCAGCAGTCTTGGACTAGCGGGGGTTACCTTGAATGAGCAGTTCTTC. Its protein product is CASSLGLAGVTLNEQFF.